The present entry profiles one T cell receptor (beta chain) with its context. Amplification targeted the TCR beta CDR3 regions, with RNA transcripts as the source material. In the first round, RT-PCR was carried out with HTBI primers, and a multiplex PCR formed the second round. TCRdb reanalysed the multiplex PCR reads using MiXCR and keeps one entry per CDR3 protein. The sample holds approximately 700,000 distinct CDR3 sequences, approximately 40% seen once. This record comes from a study of Graves' ophthalmopathy and Graves' hyperthyroidism. CDR3 length: 15 amino acids. Between the trimmed V and J ends, which lost 8 bases and 3 bases, there was a span of 16 bases. Looked up from germline, CDR1 is SGHAT and CDR2 is FQNNGV.

The chain joins TRBV11-2 to TRBJ2-2; perhaps D is TRBD1 or TRBD2 (6 bases each). This TCR was recovered from an adult man with Graves' ophthalmopathy. The sequencing input was peripheral blood. The CDR3 DNA reads TGTGCCAGCGGACGTGGGGGGCAGGACACCGGGGAGCTGTTTTTT. Protein sequence: CASGRGGQDTGELFF.